This T cell receptor beta chain was documented in a study of cytomegalovirus exposure and HLA in healthy donors (dated by TCRdb to 2016 to 2017). Regarding the research as a whole: In an earlier analysis of fewer than 750 of the donors, 276 Gb of sequence data and 100 million or so unique TCR beta sequences from about 179 million T cells were reported. Donor age, sex, ethnicity and CMV serostatus were compiled together with the repertoire data. Approximately 300 gigabases of sequencing data and 70 million to 100 million unique TCR sequences made up an early release that covered 640 HLA-typed donors. Among the 398 genotyped donors, approximately 81% belonged to the genetic ancestry cluster associated with self-reported Caucasian donors. The study aimed to test whether signatures of past pathogen exposure could be identified by cataloging public T cell receptors. An earlier analysis of around 540 of the donors applied high-throughput TCR beta sequencing to assess whether each TCR beta V gene segment acted as functional or pseudogenic. A separate validation cohort of some 130 different subjects was used in addition to the 666-subject first cohort. In a later genetic analysis, genome-wide SNP genotypes for about 65% of the roughly 700 donors were used, and that subset was treated as a discovery cohort. In the later analysis, no new phenotypic data were used to find candidate immune exposures; instead, reliance was placed on TCR beta sequences and their occurrence across donors. HLA typing included class I and class II loci at four-digit resolution. Roughly 5 DR-DQ haplotypes were handled as single units for association and clustering, since linkage in the cohort was strong. Among roughly 400 genotyped donors of the cohort, an average of approximately 200,000 unique TCR beta nucleotide sequences was sequenced per donor, of which 15% to 20% were non-productive. The study used immunosequencing to profile the T cell repertoires of approximately 650 subjects and linked those repertoires to cytomegalovirus serostatus. The number of typed donors differed by locus: roughly 620-640 for A, B, C, DRB1 and DQB1; about 520 for DQA1; approximately 610 for DPA1; and about 450 for DPB1. All discovery cohort repertoires had been generated using a single sequencing platform. A later analysis re-analyzed previously published TCR beta repertoires from several hundred donors and added high-resolution HLA genotyping to study TCR occurrence patterns. To predict cytomegalovirus infection status, the study brought together high-throughput TCR immunosequencing, statistical association of individual TCRs with disease status, and machine learning.

Library preparation used the immunoSEQ multiplex PCR assay. The multiplex PCR relied on a mix of 60 forward primers for TCR Vbeta segments and 13 reverse primers for TCR Jbeta segments. Amplification of the CDR3 region of rearranged TCR beta genes was performed with a multiplex PCR assay on genomic DNA. The Illumina HiSeq System was used to sequence the amplified TCR beta libraries as 87-base-pair reads. As for the original processing: Across the 500 to 850 repertoires, a later analysis counted roughly 77 million unique TCR beta chains, approximately 12 million of which were shared by at least two donors. Raw reads were error-corrected and collapsed into unique sequences by a nearest-neighbor algorithm in which closely related sequences were merged to remove PCR and sequencing errors. V, D and J gene segments were assigned by aligning CDR3 sequences to IMGT reference sequences. For a sequence to be retained, a match of at least six nucleotides to both a V gene segment and a J gene segment was required. Rearrangements were called productive when the CDR3 lacked stop codons and stayed in frame with V and J; all others were non-productive. Following IMGT convention, CDR3 was defined as the stretch from the second conserved V-encoded cysteine up to the conserved J-encoded phenylalanine. The earlier analysis of roughly 590 of the donors excluded sequences that lacked an unambiguous match to a single V gene segment. In an earlier analysis of 450 to 750 of the donors, a V segment was called functional when productive rearrangements were above 56.7%, and segregating when the standard deviation between donors exceeded 5%. A statistical classification framework was built for diagnosing cytomegalovirus status from the catalog of TCR beta chain sequences. In a later analysis, V and J genes were assigned by comparing TCR nucleotide sequences against IMGT/GENE-DB human TR gene sequences. A later analysis assigned CDR3 sequences and most-parsimonious VDJ recombination scenarios with the TCRdist pipeline. In a later analysis, every TCR beta chain was defined by the combination of its CDR3 amino acid sequence and its V-gene family, and reads without a unique V-gene family were dropped. As a way to deal with suspected cross-contamination and a sequencing artifact, a later analysis dropped hundreds of nucleotide sequences that were highly shared and had low generation probability. In a later analysis, a clonal expansion index was calculated for each public chain from normalized within-repertoire ranks of inferred template counts. In a later analysis, generation probabilities were computed with a VDJ recombination model fitted to out-of-frame rearrangements, and the resulting probabilities were checked against IGoR. In a later analysis, hypergeometric tests were used to score TCR-TCR, TCR-HLA and TCR-CMV co-occurrence, with a repertoire-size bias correction applied to TCR pairs. To estimate false discovery rates, a later analysis permuted the HLA or CMV assignments 20 times. In a later analysis, co-occurring TCRs were grouped with DBSCAN, and TCRdist sequence similarity was added when clustering was performed within HLA-allele-positive subsets. For co-occurrence clustering, repertoires with fewer than 30,000 or more than 120,000 public chains were excluded, along with roughly 5 repertoires with anomalous nucleotide sharing. The source is immuneACCESS, and TCRdb retained only in-frame sequences with V and J called. Part of the clones is not carried over; for the studies checked, unresolved V genes explain less than half of this, and the remainder is unexplained. The D gene and trimming were derived from the DNA, and the V and J assignments and clone size from that table. The table for this sample lists around 100,000 clones; roughly three quarters of them were counted only once. The ten largest clones capture around 4% of the sample.

The research as a whole found: Only TCR beta chains were sequenced in this cohort, and the absence of alpha or paired-chain data limited detectable features. Correlated functional status among segregating V segments might reflect linkage disequilibrium, but an unknown experimental factor could not be ruled out. In a later genetic analysis, fewer N-insertions in productive TCRs were reported among donors in an Asian-associated ancestry cluster than the approximately 670-donor mean. About 17 rarely observed V segments, including chromosome 9 orphons, were excluded from the earlier analysis of several hundred of the donors because counts were too low. Presence/absence analyses assumed roughly uniform sequencing depth across donors, an assumption that may not hold. A further reported finding was that TCR beta sequences accurately predicted the HLA-A and HLA-B alleles for most subjects in the first cohort. The study gave a list of 150 to 200 TCR beta chains associated with cytomegalovirus. A later genetic analysis associated a missense DCLRE1C variant with V-gene and J-gene trimming of TCR beta chains, and an independent cohort replicated the association. A later analysis found that most CMV-associated TCR beta chains appeared HLA-restricted, with HLA associations seemingly driven largely by CMV exposure. Several of the top co-occurrence clusters appeared to be linked to parvovirus B19, influenza, CMV and Epstein-Barr virus, according to a later analysis. According to the authors, the approach could potentially be generalized to other disease states and immunological phenotypes. In a later analysis, HLA-associated TCR beta chains showed more clonal expansion and lower generation probabilities than non-associated chains that were equally common. Immune exposure information for the cohort was limited to CMV serostatus. While some public TCRs were present in many individuals, most TCR sequences turned up only very rarely across donors. The 87-base-pair reads could not distinguish some IMGT-functional V segments, including TRBV6-2 and TRBV6-3, so those segments were excluded. In a later analysis, about 17,000 TCR beta sequences were associated with specific HLA alleles at a false discovery rate of 0.05. HLA typing was unavailable for some donors at each locus, so association tests used only the typed subset. When HLA alleles, especially DR and DQ, strongly co-occurred, TCR associations were difficult to assign to individual alleles. Cytomegalovirus status was reported to be diagnosed by the classifier with high specificity and sensitivity in both the original and validation cohorts. An earlier analysis of some 560 of the donors showed that most TCR beta V segments appeared in productive rearrangements either about 87% or about 30% of the time, which broadly matched IMGT annotations. A group of highly shared sequence variants was considered likely to be a technical artifact of the sequencing pipeline. According to a later analysis, TCR association rates differed among HLA loci, with DRB1 alleles showing the most associated TCRs and HLA-C alleles showing the fewest. In vitro tests confirmed that a few of the cytomegalovirus-associated TCR beta chains recognize cytomegalovirus antigens.

Note on this clone: No cognate antigen has been identified for it. No quality values exist for individual bases; no much larger clone is one base distant.

The CDR3 runs 18 amino acids, cysteine and phenylalanine included. Here the CDR3 DNA is all that survives: 54 bases in frame from base 1. Trimming takes 3 bases off V and 7 bases off J; junction bases not matched to a gene: 12. From the germline V gene (reference sequence), CDR1 is LNHDA and CDR2 is SQIVND. The cohort comprised fewer than 700 healthy bone marrow donors. Cohort members were all nominally healthy when sampled, although unrecorded immune exposures were likely present. The donor was CMV seropositive and belonged to the group of about 290 seropositive cohort members. Every donor gave a peripheral blood sample, and the peripheral blood mononuclear cells from that sample were used for TCR beta sequencing. The Qiagen DNeasy Blood Extraction Kit was used to extract genomic DNA from the blood cell samples.

The sequence derives from a female donor in good health and CMV-seropositive. The V and J segments used are TRBV19 and TRBJ2-1; TRBD2 lines up with 13 middle nucleotides. Sequencing was performed on PBMCs. The CDR3 protein is CASSIFLGTSGIKNEQFF. The DNA sequence reads TGTGCCAGTAGTATTTTTCTGGGGACTAGCGGGATCAAAAATGAGCAGTTCTTC. Joined to the reference TRBV19 and TRBJ2-1 proteins, this CDR3 gives the full variable domain: DGGITQSPKYLFRKEGQNVTLSCEQNLNHDAMYWYRQDPGQGLRLIYYSQIVNDFQKGDIAEGYSVSREKKESFPLTVTSAQKNPTAFYLCASSIFLGTSGIKNEQFFGPGTRLTVL.